The 2 T cell receptor beta chains in this list originate from one sample, sequenced in a study of blood T cell repertoires in COVID-19. The protocol was immunoSEQ multiplex PCR, while the TCRdb copy is restricted to in-frame clones and leaves out a portion. The sample includes some 30,000 clones, less than 90% of them seen just once. The sequenced material came from peripheral blood. These receptors were collected from a woman older than 75 with active or convalescent COVID-19.

J is TRBJ2-1 and V is TRBV10-2; 12 bases are shared with TRBD2. The V gene end was trimmed by 7 bases and the J gene end by 5 bases; junction bases not matched to a gene: 6. This CDR3 has 15 amino acids. Germline V lookup: CDR1 WSHSY, CDR2 SAAADI. The CDR3 bases are TGCGCCAGCAAAACTAGCGGGGGGCTGCACAATGAGCAGTTCTTC. This sequence encodes CASKTSGGLHNEQFF.

The gene calls are TRBV9 and TRBJ2-7; D possibly corresponds to TRBD2 (5 bases). The V end was cut by 0 bases, the J end by 3 bases, with 13 bases between. CDR3 length: 15 residues. Germline CDR1 SGDLS, CDR2 YYNGEE. CDR3 region: CASSVGGSDVYEQYF. In DNA form, the CDR3 reads TGTGCCAGCAGCGTAGGAGGGTCCGATGTCTACGAGCAGTACTTC.